This T cell receptor (beta chain) came from a study of vaccination and CD4 T cells after COVID-19. For the study at large: The stimulating agents, overlapping spike peptides, came from SARS-CoV-2, HCoV-NL63, HCoV-OC43 and HCoV-229E. A CEFX pool, an HIV-1 Nef pool, or no peptide went to control cultures.

Scientists ran DNA taken from cultured CD4+ T cells through the Oncomine TCR Beta short-read assay for sequencing. TCRdb re-called the PCR reads with MiXCR, one entry per CDR3 protein. The sample includes fewer than 20,000 distinct CDR3 sequences, 52% of them seen just once. Concerning this clonotype itself: Its target is not known.

CDR1 is MNHNS, CDR2 SASEGT, per germline. The CDR3 totals 13 residues. Germline trimming cut 10 bases from V and 2 bases from J; bases unmatched to any gene: 7. Treatment described: approximately 9-day PBMC culture with coronavirus spike peptide pools or control peptides (ViraFEST assay). Following expansion of antigen-specific T cells with peptide pools, ViraFEST then sequenced TCRs. Days 3 and 7 saw half the medium replaced with fresh IL-2 medium. Sequencing was carried out using CD4+ T cells from blood, cultured in vitro. The receptor was derived from a human donor who had recovered from COVID-19. This chain links TRBV6-1 with TRBJ2-5, with 7 bases lining up with TRBD1. DNA for the CDR3: TGTGCCACCAACAGGGGTAGACAAGAGACCCAGTACTTC. As protein: CATNRGRQETQYF.